These 17 T cell receptor beta chains were sequenced from one sample in a study of post-analysis software for immune sequencing data. The study, taken as a whole, reports: There were a few TRBV segments more frequent in patients than controls, and TRBV5-6, TRBV5-1 and TRBV20-1 were among them.

Their target antigens are unknown. Prepared libraries of TCR beta cDNA carried unique molecular identifiers. TCRdb re-called the PCR reads with MiXCR, one entry per CDR3 protein. The profile shows 750,000 to 950,000 distinct CDR3 sequences, roughly 50% of them singletons. Sequenced input: blood. The receptor set was obtained from a girl aged 5 to 17 with multiple sclerosis.

J is TRBJ2-1 and V is TRBV20-1; 11 bases agree with TRBD2. The CDR3 runs to 15 residues. V was clipped by 3 bases and J by 4 bases; unmatched bases: 5. The V gene's germline CDR1 is DFQATT and CDR2 SNEGSKA (reference sequence). The CDR3 loop reads CSARVLAGAYNEQFF. The CDR3 DNA is TGCAGTGCTAGGGTACTAGCGGGAGCGTACAATGAGCAGTTCTTC.

V and J are TRBV7-3 and TRBJ2-7; weak D call: TRBD1 (6 bases). The CDR3 covers 14 residues. The germline gives CDR1 SGHTA, CDR2 FQGTGA. With 3 bases removed from V and 2 bases from J, the gap between germline ends came to 11 bases. CDR3 bases: TGTGCCAGCAGCTTCGGGACATGGACCTACGAGCAGTACTTC. The encoded protein is CASSFGTWTYEQYF.

The chain carries TRBV10-3 and TRBJ2-5; 8 nucleotides agree with TRBD2. CDR1 is ENHRY, CDR2 SYGVKD, per germline. There are 15 residues in the CDR3. Germline trimming cut 0 bases from V and 5 bases from J; bases unmatched to any gene: 5. In nucleotides, the CDR3 is TGTGCCATCAGTGAGTCCGGCGGGGGGCGTGAGACCCAGTACTTC. Translation: CAISESGGGRETQYF.

This rearrangement joins TRBV20-1 to TRBJ2-5, with 10 positions matching TRBD2. V trimming: 2 bases; J trimming: 5 bases; junction bases outside the gene matches: 8. CDR3 length: 15 residues. Germline lookup yields CDR1 DFQATT and CDR2 SNEGSKA (reference sequence). For the CDR3, the DNA is TGCAGTGCTAGACCTAGCGGGAGAGTCGGGGAGACCCAGTACTTC. Translation gives CSARPSGRVGETQYF.

A few counts support this clonotype. J is TRBJ2-3 and V is TRBV29-1; the match to TRBD2 covers 12 bases. CDR3 length: 14 amino acids. Trimming cost V 7 bases and J 8 bases; bases outside gene matches: 10. The germline CDR1 and CDR2 sequences are SQVTM and ANQGSEA. CDR3 in amino acids: CSAKGLAGSGTQYF. The DNA of the CDR3 is TGCAGCGCAAAAGGACTAGCGGGATCTGGTACGCAGTATTTT.

This chain uses TRBV7-9 with TRBJ2-4; 8 nucleotides agree with TRBD2. The tail of the sequence fits TRBJ2-7 better, so the J call may be wrong. Germline-derived CDR1 and CDR2 are SEHNR and FQNEAQ (reference sequence). There are 15 residues in the CDR3. The CDR3 sequence is CASSWGERELYEQYF. The CDR3, as DNA: TGTGCCAGCAGCTGGGGGGAGCGGGAGTTGTACGAGCAGTACTTC.

This clonotype was detected only a few times. The chain is built from TRBV11-1 and TRBJ2-7; maybe TRBD2 (5 bases). The CDR3 sequence is 15 residues long. Trimming pared 7 bases from V and 2 bases from J, leaving 18 bases between. Looked up from germline, CDR1 is SGHAT and CDR2 is FQDESV (reference sequence). The CDR3 sequence: CASTPSLDRTYEQYF. The CDR3 nucleotides read TGTGCCAGCACCCCCTCACTAGACCGAACCTACGAGCAGTACTTC.

This chain joins TRBV12-3 or TRBV12-4 and TRBJ2-3; D could derive from TRBD1 or TRBD2 (7 bases each). Trimming stripped 5 bases from V and 5 bases from J, with 17 bases between. The CDR3 extends over 15 amino acids. The CDR3 DNA reads as TGTGCCAGCAGTATGACAGGGAGGGGAGGAGATACGCAGTATTTT. Residues: CASSMTGRGGDTQYF.

This clonotype was observed a handful of times. The chain links TRBV20-1 to TRBJ2-7; possible D gene TRBD2, 7 bases. Trimming stripped 4 bases from V and 2 bases from J, with 15 bases between. This CDR3 comprises 14 residues. Germline loops: CDR1 DFQATT, CDR2 SNEGSKA (reference sequence). The CDR3 DNA follows: TGCAGTGCTACCCCGGGGGGACAAACCTACGAGCAGTACTTC. Translation: CSATPGGQTYEQYF.

This clonotype has a handful of counts. V is TRBV5-1 and J is TRBJ2-5; 8 bases align to TRBD1. The V gene end was trimmed by 4 bases and the J gene end by 4 bases; junction bases not matched to a gene: 6. This CDR3 has 14 residues. The germline V gene has CDR1 SGHRS and CDR2 YFSETQ. CDR3 sequence reads: CASSMGQAGETQYF. The CDR3 DNA reads TGCGCCAGCAGCATGGGACAGGCGGGAGAGACCCAGTACTTC.

This clonotype has more than one count but fewer than ten. This chain joins TRBV10-3 and TRBJ2-3, with 8 positions matching TRBD1. CDR3 length equals 15 residues. Germline loops: CDR1 ENHRY, CDR2 SYGVKD. The junction had 9 bases not matched to a gene; V was cut back by 6 bases and J by 4 bases. The CDR3 DNA reads TGTGCCATCAGACCACCCGGGACAGGTGCAGATACGCAGTATTTT. Protein: CAIRPPGTGADTQYF.

The chain links TRBV20-1 to TRBJ2-1; D ambiguous. Trimming took off 3 bases at V and 6 bases at J, with 9 bases between the two ends. Germline CDR1 DFQATT, CDR2 SNEGSKA (reference sequence). The CDR3 sequence is 12 residues long. CDR3 region: CSARGPPNEQFF. CDR3 bases: TGCAGTGCTAGGGGCCCTCCCAATGAGCAGTTCTTC.

V and J are TRBV20-1 and TRBJ2-3; D may be TRBD1 (6 bases). The CDR3 loop spans 17 amino acids. The V gene's germline CDR1 is DFQATT and CDR2 SNEGSKA (reference sequence). Trimming shortened V by 0 bases and J by 2 bases, and 18 bases separated the two germline ends. CDR3 sequence (DNA): TGCAGTGCTAGAGATTCCGGGGACACAGTAATCACAGATACGCAGTATTTT. The encoded protein is CSARDSGDTVITDTQYF.

This chain links TRBV5-1 with TRBJ2-1; 10 bases fit TRBD2. Germline CDR1 reads SGHRS; CDR2 reads YFSETQ. CDR3 length: 17 residues. V lost 1 base and J lost 0; bases outside the gene matches: 4. The CDR3 is CASSLFSGGSSYNEQFF. For the CDR3, the DNA is TGCGCCAGCAGCTTGTTTAGCGGGGGGAGCTCCTACAATGAGCAGTTCTTC.

V usage is TRBV20-1 and J usage is TRBJ2-5; no definite D call. Trimming left V 1 base short and J 0 bases short, with 6 bases between. Per the germline V gene, CDR1 is DFQATT and CDR2 is SNEGSKA (reference sequence). The CDR3 spans 13 residues. CDR3 sequence: CSARGTYQETQYF. The CDR3 DNA sequence: TGCAGTGCTAGAGGTACTTACCAAGAGACCCAGTACTTC.

The V call is TRBV3-1, the J call TRBJ2-7, with 11 bases fitting TRBD2. The CDR3 totals 18 residues. Germline-derived CDR1 and CDR2 are LGHDT and YNNKEL (reference sequence). Trimming at V came to 3 bases and at J to 4 bases, leaving 14 bases not matched to a gene. CDR3 DNA sequence: TGTGCCAGCAGCCAGGATCGGCTAGCGGGAGGTGGCTGGTACGAGCAGTACTTC. This gives the protein CASSQDRLAGGGWYEQYF.

This clonotype was counted only a few times. The gene calls are TRBV29-1 and TRBJ2-7; D might be TRBD1 (6 bases). The CDR3 covers 13 residues. Germline V CDR1 and CDR2: SQVTM, ANQGSEA. V was pared by 7 bases and J by 3 bases, with 16 bases between. The CDR3 reads CSASEGVGYEQYF. The CDR3 DNA reads TGCAGCGCATCCGAGGGGGTTGGCTACGAGCAGTACTTC.